This T cell receptor (beta chain) was captured by sequencing in a study of blood T cells in healthy people across ages. The second PCR ran roughly 7 to 12 cycles with a sample-barcoded 5' primer and J-beta primers. One entry per CDR3 protein results from TCRdb running MiXCR on the 5' RACE reads. The table includes more than 1,000,000 distinct CDR3 sequences, roughly 24% detected once. In regard to this clonotype: Its antigen is not identified.

With V trimmed by 0 bases and J by 1 base, 19 bases remained unmatched. The germline CDR1 and CDR2 sequences are DFQATT and SNEGSKA (reference sequence). The CDR3 has 21 amino acids. Findings and limits, study-wide: PBMC samples, being unsorted, prevented any conclusive comparison of naive and antigen-experienced cells. There was no known CMV status for donors, so expanded clonotype changes were possibly confounded. Estimates of diversity drawn from one million T cells were considered underestimates.

These data also formed part of another study, on T cells of mothers and their children. As that study records: TCR recombination output is shaped by thymic selection similarly in related and unrelated pairs.

The chain has TRBV20-1 and TRBJ2-3; 10 bases map to TRBD2. Sequenced input: blood. The sequence was collected from a girl aged 2-10 years in good health. The CDR3 bases are TGCAGTGCTAGAGACCACCGTACTGACTCCCCTAGCGGGGGCCGCACAGATACGCAGTATTTT. It encodes CSARDHRTDSPSGGRTDTQYF.